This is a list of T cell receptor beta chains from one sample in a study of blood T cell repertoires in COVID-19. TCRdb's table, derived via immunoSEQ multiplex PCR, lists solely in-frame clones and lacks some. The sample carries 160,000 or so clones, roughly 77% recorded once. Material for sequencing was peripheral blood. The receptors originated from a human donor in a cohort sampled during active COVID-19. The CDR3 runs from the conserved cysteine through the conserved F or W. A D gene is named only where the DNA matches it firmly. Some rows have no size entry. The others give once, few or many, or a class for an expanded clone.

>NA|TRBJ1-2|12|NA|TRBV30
TGTGCCTGGAGTAAACAGGGCTATGGCTACACCTTC
CAWSKQGYGYTF
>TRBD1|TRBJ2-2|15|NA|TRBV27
TGTGCCAGCAGTTCACAGGGGGCGGGTACCGGGGAGCTGTTTTTT
CASSSQGAGTGELFF
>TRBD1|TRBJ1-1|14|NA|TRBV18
TGTGCCAGCCGGACAGGGGGGGACGGCACTGAAGCTTTCTTT
CASRTGGDGTEAFF
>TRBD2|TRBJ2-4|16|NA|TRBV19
TGTGCCAGTAGTATACTAATCGGGCTAGCGGCGAACATTCAGTACTTC
CASSILIGLAANIQYF
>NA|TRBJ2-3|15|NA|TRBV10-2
TGCGCCAGCAGTGAGTCGACAGCGCCAGGAGATACGCAGTATTTT
CASSESTAPGDTQYF
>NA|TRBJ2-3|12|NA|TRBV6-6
TGTGCCAGCAGTTTTCTTCCAGATACGCAGTATTTT
CASSFLPDTQYF
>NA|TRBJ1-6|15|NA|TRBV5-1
TGCGCCAGCAGCTTGGCCGTCTCCTATAATTCACCCCTCCACTTT
CASSLAVSYNSPLHF
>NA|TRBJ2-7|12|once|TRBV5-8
TGTGCCAGCAGTTCTCAGGGCTACGAGCAGTACTTC
CASSSQGYEQYF
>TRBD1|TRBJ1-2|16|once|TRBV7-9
TGTGCCAGCAGCCCAATGTCTCTGGACAGGGGGGGAGGCTACACCTTC
CASSPMSLDRGGGYTF
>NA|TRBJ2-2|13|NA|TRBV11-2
TGTGCCAGCAGCTTAGAACCGGCCGGGGAGCTGTTTTTT
CASSLEPAGELFF
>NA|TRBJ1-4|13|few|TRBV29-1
TGCAGCGGGGGGGCTTCAACTAATGAAAAACTGTTTTTT
CSGGASTNEKLFF
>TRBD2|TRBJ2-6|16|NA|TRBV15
TGTGCCACCAGCAGGGGAGGGGCCTCTGGGGCCAACGTCCTGACTTTC
CATSRGGASGANVLTF
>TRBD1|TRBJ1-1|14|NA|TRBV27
TGTGCCAGCAGTCCACACAGGGGAAACACTGAAGCTTTCTTT
CASSPHRGNTEAFF
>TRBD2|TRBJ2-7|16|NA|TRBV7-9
TGTGCCAGCAGCCCCGGGACTAGCCCGGCTTTCTACGAGCAGTACTTC
CASSPGTSPAFYEQYF
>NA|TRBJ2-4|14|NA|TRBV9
TGTGCCAGCACCCCCGGTGTTGCCAAAAACATTCAGTACTTC
CASTPGVAKNIQYF
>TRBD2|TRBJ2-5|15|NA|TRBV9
TGTGCCAGCAGCCTCGGGACTAGCGAACAAGAGACCCAGTACTTC
CASSLGTSEQETQYF
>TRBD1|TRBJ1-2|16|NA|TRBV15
TGTGCCACCAGCAGAGGTGGGACAGGAAGTAACTATGGCTACACCTTC
CATSRGGTGSNYGYTF
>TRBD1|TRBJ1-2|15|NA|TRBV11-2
TGTGCCAGCAGCTTAAGGACAGGGGGCGAGCATGGCTACACCTTC
CASSLRTGGEHGYTF
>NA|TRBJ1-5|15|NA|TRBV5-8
TGTGCCAGCTCAGGGTCCGTGGGCAGCAATCAGCCCCAGCATTTT
CASSGSVGSNQPQHF
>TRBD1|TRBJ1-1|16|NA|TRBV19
TGTGCCAGCCAATTAGGGACAGGGGGGTTGGACACTGAAGCTTTCTTT
CASQLGTGGLDTEAFF
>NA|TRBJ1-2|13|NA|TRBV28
TGTGCCAGCAGTCTTTCCCTCCCGGGGGGCTACACCTTC
CASSLSLPGGYTF
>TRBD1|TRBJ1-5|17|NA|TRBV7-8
TGTGCCAGCAGCTCAGGGGGTGGGCAGGGGAGCAATCAGCCCCAGCATTTT
CASSSGGGQGSNQPQHF
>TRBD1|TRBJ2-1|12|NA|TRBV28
TGTGCCAGCAGTCCCACAGGGGTCGAGCAGTTCTTC
CASSPTGVEQFF
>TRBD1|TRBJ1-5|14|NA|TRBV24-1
TGTGCCACCAGTGATTCGACAGGGGATCAGCCCCAGCATTTT
CATSDSTGDQPQHF
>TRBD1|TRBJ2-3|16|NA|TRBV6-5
TGTGCCAGCAGTTGGCCCGGGACAGGGAGGAAAGATACGCAGTATTTT
CASSWPGTGRKDTQYF
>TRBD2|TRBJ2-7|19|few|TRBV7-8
TGTGCCAGCAGCTTACTGGGGTCTTTCCGGACTAGCGTCTCCTACGAGCAGTACTTC
CASSLLGSFRTSVSYEQYF
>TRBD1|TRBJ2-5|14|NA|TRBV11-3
TGTGCCAGCAGCCCGGGACAGGGGAAAGAGACCCAGTACTTC
CASSPGQGKETQYF
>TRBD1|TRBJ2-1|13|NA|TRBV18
TGTGCCAGCGGGACAGGGCGTAATGGTGAGCAGTTCTTC
CASGTGRNGEQFF
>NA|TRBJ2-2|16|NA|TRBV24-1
TGTGCCACCAGTGAACGTGTAGGAGGGAACACCGGGGAGCTGTTTTTT
CATSERVGGNTGELFF
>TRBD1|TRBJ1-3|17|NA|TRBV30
TGTGCCTGGACCATTACCGGGACAGGGGAATATGGAAACACCATATATTTT
CAWTITGTGEYGNTIYF
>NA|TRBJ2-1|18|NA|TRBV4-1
TGCGCCAGCAGCGCCCGTAGTAGTGCGGTAAGCTCCTACAATGAGCAGTTCTTC
CASSARSSAVSSYNEQFF
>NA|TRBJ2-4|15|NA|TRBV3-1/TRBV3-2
TGTGCCAGCAGCCAAGACGGACTAGCCAAAAACATTCAGTACTTC
CASSQDGLAKNIQYF
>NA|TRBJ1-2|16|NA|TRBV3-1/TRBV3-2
TGTGCCAGCAGCCAAGATTCCTTTAGGAGGAGTATGCGGTACACCTTC
CASSQDSFRRSMRYTF
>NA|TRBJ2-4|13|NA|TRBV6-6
TGTGCCAGCTCTGAGGGATTAATAAACATTCAGTACTTC
CASSEGLINIQYF
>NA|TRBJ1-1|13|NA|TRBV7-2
TGTGCCAGCAGCTTATCTCTGAACACTGAAGCTTTCTTT
CASSLSLNTEAFF
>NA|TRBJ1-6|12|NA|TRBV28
TGTGCCAGCAGTTTAAGGGGTTCACCCCTCCACTTT
CASSLRGSPLHF
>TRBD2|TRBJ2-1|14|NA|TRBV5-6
TGTGCCAGCACCAGAGCGGGGGGGTACAATGAGCAGTTCTTC
CASTRAGGYNEQFF
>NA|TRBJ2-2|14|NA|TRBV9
TGTGCCAGCAGCGTCCGGGACTTTACCGGGGAGCTGTTTTTT
CASSVRDFTGELFF
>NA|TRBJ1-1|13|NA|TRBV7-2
TGTGCCAGCAGCTTGCACAGGAACACTGAAGCTTTCTTT
CASSLHRNTEAFF
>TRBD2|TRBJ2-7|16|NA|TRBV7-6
TGTGCCAGCAGCCCCTCCACTAGCGGGAGTATCTACGAGCAGTACTTC
CASSPSTSGSIYEQYF
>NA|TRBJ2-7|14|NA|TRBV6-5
TGTGCCAGCAGTTATTTGGGTGGGAGCTACGAGCAGTACTTC
CASSYLGGSYEQYF
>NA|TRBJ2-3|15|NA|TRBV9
TGTGCCAGCAGCCTCCACGGGCGGGACACAGATACGCAGTATTTT
CASSLHGRDTDTQYF
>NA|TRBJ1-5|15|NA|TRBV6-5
TGTGCCAGCAGTCTTCGGGGTCTCGGCAATCAGCCCCAGCATTTT
CASSLRGLGNQPQHF
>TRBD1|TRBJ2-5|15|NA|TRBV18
TGTGCCAGCTCACCTCGGACAGGGGGCGAAGAGACCCAGTACTTC
CASSPRTGGEETQYF
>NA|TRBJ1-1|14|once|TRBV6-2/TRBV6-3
TGTGCCAGCAGTCCGGTGGGGCTGAACACTGAAGCTTTCTTT
CASSPVGLNTEAFF